Below, 27 T cell receptor beta chains from the same sample are listed, as sequenced in a study of chemoradiotherapy in HPV16-positive cancers. The method was immunoSEQ multiplex PCR; TCRdb's version includes in-frame clones alone and lacks a portion of them. The sample contains 13,000 or so clones, 70% to 90% of which appear only once. Source: blood, taken from a patient who underwent chemoradiotherapy. The receptors here all came from a human donor with HPV-associated anogenital cancer.

This chain links TRBV6-4 with TRBJ2-7, with TRBD2 identical over 13 bases. Germline V lookup: CDR1 MRHNA, CDR2 SNTAGT. The CDR3 loop spans 16 amino acids. The junction had 5 bases not matched to a gene; V was cut back by 6 bases and J by 0 bases. Written as DNA, the CDR3 is TGTGCCAGCAGCAAGACTAGCGGGGGGCCCTCCTACGAGCAGTACTTC. It yields the protein CASSKTSGGPSYEQYF.

The chain recombines TRBV28 with TRBJ1-4; D may be TRBD1 (6 bases). V was clipped by 8 bases and J by 5 bases, with 21 bases between them. Germline V CDR1 and CDR2: MDHEN, SYDVKM. The CDR3 sequence is 16 residues long. This CDR3 is CASSTVNRARNEKLFF. The CDR3 nucleotides are TGTGCCAGCTCGACCGTAAACAGGGCCAGAAATGAAAAACTGTTTTTT.

CDR3 in amino acids: CASSIFPKDDEAFF. CDR3 coding DNA: TGTGCCAGTAGTATTTTCCCAAAAGACGATGAAGCTTTCTTT. V gene TRBV19 combines with J gene TRBJ1-1, with D uncertain. Trimming shortened V by 3 bases and J by 7 bases, and 15 bases separated the two germline ends. Germline CDR1 is LNHDA and CDR2 is SQIVND (reference sequence). CDR3 length: 14 residues.

The chain has TRBV9 and TRBJ2-7, with D possibly being TRBD2 (7 bases). The CDR3 runs to 14 residues. Germline values: CDR1 SGDLS, CDR2 YYNGEE. Trimming pared 7 bases from V and 7 bases from J, leaving 21 bases between. CDR3 DNA sequence: TGTGCCAGCTATGGGGGGGGCCTCAGTGGGGAGCAGTACGTC. It is translated as CASYGGGLSGEQYV.

This clone occurred once. This sequence joins TRBV2 and TRBJ2-1; TRBD2 matches 10 bases. Germline V gene lookup returns CDR1 SNHLY and CDR2 FYNNEI. V dropped 6 bases and J dropped 8; count of bases not matched to a gene: 7. CDR3 size: 14 residues. The CDR3 nucleotides are TGTGCCAGCAGAAAGCGGGGGGGCTTCGATGAGCAGTTCTTC. Protein: CASRKRGGFDEQFF.

This clone was seen only once. The chain employs TRBV7-2 and TRBJ1-4; a possible D gene is TRBD1 (6 bases). CDR1 SGHTA and CDR2 FQGNSA come from the germline V gene. V lost 5 bases to trimming and J lost 5 bases, with 12 bases between them. This CDR3 is built from 14 residues. CDR3 bases: TGTGCCAGCAGCCGGGACACAGTGAATGAAAAACTGTTTTTT. Translated: CASSRDTVNEKLFF.

The chain recombines TRBV5-1 with TRBJ1-2; weak D call: TRBD1 (5 bases). V was shortened by 2 bases and J by 7 bases, with 12 bases between the two germline ends. The CDR3 runs 13 residues. Germline lookup yields CDR1 SGHRS and CDR2 YFSETQ. CDR3 loop: CASSFEGSRGYTF. In nucleotides, the CDR3 is TGCGCCAGCAGCTTCGAGGGGAGCCGTGGCTACACCTTC.

The chain employs TRBV7-2 and TRBJ1-4; D possibly corresponds to TRBD1 (5 bases). Germline V CDR1 and CDR2: SGHTA, FQGNSA. With 4 bases removed from V and 3 bases from J, the gap between germline ends came to 12 bases. There are 15 residues in the CDR3. The CDR3 loop is CASSWDARANEKLFF. In nucleotides, the CDR3 is TGTGCCAGCAGCTGGGACGCTAGGGCTAATGAAAAACTGTTTTTT.

This clone has only one observation. V usage is TRBV4-1 and J usage is TRBJ2-2, with D unclear. The CDR3 is 12 residues long. Trimming shortened V by 3 bases and J by 7 bases, and 6 bases separated the two germline ends. The V gene's germline CDR1 is MGHRA and CDR2 YSYEKL. CDR3 residues: CASSHIYGELFF. As DNA, the CDR3 is TGCGCCAGCAGCCATATTTACGGGGAGCTGTTTTTT.

CDR3 bases: TGTGCCAGCAGTGGCCGTTCGGGGTTCGCTGGGGCCAACGTCCTGACTTTC. Amino acid sequence: CASSGRSGFAGANVLTF. This chain links TRBV6-1 with TRBJ2-6, with a possible D match to TRBD2 (5 bases). CDR1 is MNHNS and CDR2 is SASEGT in the germline V gene. The ends were cut back, 4 bases at V and 2 bases at J, with 15 bases in the middle. This CDR3 region has 17 residues.

The chain couples TRBV9 to TRBJ1-1; D uncertain. V lost 0 bases, J lost 5 bases, and 8 bases lay in between. Germline V gene data show CDR1 as SGDLS and CDR2 as YYNGEE. The CDR3 covers 13 residues. Here the CDR3 reads CASSVEPRTEAFF. As DNA, the CDR3 is TGTGCCAGCAGCGTAGAACCAAGGACTGAAGCTTTCTTT. Based on the CDR3 plus reference TRBV9 and TRBJ1-1, the full variable domain is DSGVTQTPKHLITATGQRVTLRCSPRSGDLSVYWYQQSLDQGLQFLIQYYNGEERAKGNILERFSAQQFPDLHSELNLSSLELGDSALYFCASSVEPRTEAFFGQGTRLTVV.

The chain combines TRBV19 with TRBJ2-1, with D perhaps TRBD1 or TRBD2 (5 bases each). The length of the CDR3 is 13 residues. The germline gives CDR1 LNHDA, CDR2 SQIVND (reference sequence). V was trimmed by 5 bases and J by 9 bases, leaving 14 bases between them. The CDR3 protein is CASSSRRGGEQFF. The CDR3 DNA sequence: TGTGCCAGTAGTTCTCGTCGGGGCGGTGAGCAGTTCTTC.

The chain uses TRBV27 and TRBJ1-2; D is ambiguous. The V gene's germline CDR1 is MNHEY and CDR2 SMNVEV (reference sequence). This CDR3 is 13 amino acids long. V was shortened by 2 bases and J by 2 bases, with 6 bases between the two germline ends. CDR3 loop: CASSLGGNYGYTF. The CDR3 DNA reads TGTGCCAGCAGTTTAGGCGGGAACTATGGCTACACCTTC.

V gene TRBV19 combines with J gene TRBJ2-2; maybe TRBD1 (5 bases). CDR3 length equals 16 residues. Trimming stripped 2 bases from V and 3 bases from J, with 13 bases between. Germline V gives CDR1 LNHDA, CDR2 SQIVND (reference sequence). The CDR3 bases are TGTGCCAGTAGTATAAGTCAGGGATGGGACACCGGGGAGCTGTTTTTT. It codes for CASSISQGWDTGELFF.

This chain connects TRBV2 to TRBJ1-5; D is perhaps TRBD1 (6 bases). V was shortened by 1 base and J by 0 bases, with 13 bases between the two germline ends. This CDR3 is 17 amino acids long. The germline V gene has CDR1 SNHLY and CDR2 FYNNEI. The CDR3 DNA reads as TGTGCCAGCAGTGAAGGGTCCTTAGGGGGTAGCAATCAGCCCCAGCATTTT. This sequence encodes CASSEGSLGGSNQPQHF.

The chain is built from TRBV28 and TRBJ1-5, with a possible D match to TRBD1 (5 bases). This CDR3 contains 15 residues. V lost 5 bases and J lost 3, with 14 bases in between. CDR1 and CDR2 from the germline V gene are MDHEN and SYDVKM. The CDR3 loop is CASSGTSRPNQPQHF. As DNA, the CDR3 is TGTGCCAGCAGTGGGACTTCCCGGCCCAATCAGCCCCAGCATTTT.

This chain connects TRBV19 to TRBJ1-1; D possibly corresponds to TRBD1 (5 bases). CDR1 is LNHDA, CDR2 SQIVND, per germline (reference sequence). V lost 4 bases, J lost 4 bases, and 13 bases lay in between. This CDR3 has 14 amino acids. CDR3 residues: CASSTWEGFTEAFF. DNA for the CDR3: TGTGCCAGTAGTACGTGGGAGGGGTTCACTGAAGCTTTCTTT. The full variable domain, rest sourced from reference TRBV19 and TRBJ1-1, is DGGITQSPKYLFRKEGQNVTLSCEQNLNHDAMYWYRQDPGQGLRLIYYSQIVNDFQKGDIAEGYSVSREKKESFPLTVTSAQKNPTAFYLCASSTWEGFTEAFFGQGTRLTVV.

V usage is TRBV11-2 and J usage is TRBJ1-6; no definite D call. Germline V lookup: CDR1 SGHAT, CDR2 FQNNGV. The CDR3 is made up of 15 amino acids. Between the trimmed V and J ends, which lost 1 base and 10 bases, there was a span of 14 bases. CDR3 amino acids: CASSLVRAGGSPLHF. Written as DNA, the CDR3 is TGTGCCAGCAGCTTAGTCCGGGCAGGAGGGTCACCCCTCCACTTT.

The chain couples TRBV19 to TRBJ2-7, with 11 bases matching TRBD2. The CDR3 has 14 amino acids. J was trimmed by 2 bases and V by 8 bases; bases with no gene match: 5. The germline V gene encodes CDR1 LNHDA and CDR2 SQIVND (reference sequence). The DNA of the CDR3 is TGTGCCAGTCGCACTAGCGGGGGAACCTACGAGCAGTACTTC. Its translation: CASRTSGGTYEQYF.

The J gene is TRBJ1-4, the V gene TRBV7-8; 7 nucleotides agree with TRBD1. V trimming: 2 bases; J trimming: 12 bases; junction bases outside the gene matches: 15. This CDR3 has 16 residues. Germline CDR1 and CDR2: SGHVS and FQNEAQ. CDR3 amino acids: CASSLRGLGTASQLFF. The CDR3 coding sequence is TGTGCCAGCAGCTTAAGGGGACTGGGGACAGCATCCCAACTGTTTTTT.

CDR3: CASTGGANYGYTF. The CDR3 bases are TGTGCCAGCACGGGGGGGGCCAACTATGGCTACACCTTC. The V gene is TRBV6-5, the J gene TRBJ1-2, with D possibly TRBD1 on 6 matching bases. V was clipped by 7 bases and J by 2 bases, with 11 bases between them. The CDR3 totals 13 residues. The germline V gene encodes CDR1 MNHEY and CDR2 SVGAGI.

This chain links TRBV18 with TRBJ2-3; D gene unclear. This CDR3 is 14 amino acids long. Germline V gene lookup returns CDR1 KGHSH and CDR2 LQKENI. V lost 4 bases, J lost 2 bases, and 10 bases lay in between. In DNA, the CDR3 is TGTGCCAGCTCACAACAGCCTAACACAGATACGCAGTATTTT. As protein: CASSQQPNTDTQYF. Full variable domain (missing parts from reference TRBV18 and TRBJ2-3): NAGVMQNPRHLVRRRGQEARLRCSPMKGHSHVYWYRQLPEEGLKFMVYLQKENIIDESGMPKERFSAEFPKEGPSILRIQQVVRGDSAAYFCASSQQPNTDTQYFGPGTRLTVL.

The CDR3 here is CASSDVGTDTQYF. The DNA of the CDR3 is TGTGCCAGCAGTGACGTCGGTACAGATACGCAGTATTTT. The chain recombines TRBV2 with TRBJ2-3; D unclear. Deletions cut 3 bases from V and 3 bases from J, with 7 bases between. The CDR3 extends over 13 amino acids. Germline values: CDR1 SNHLY, CDR2 FYNNEI.

J is TRBJ2-3 and V is TRBV25-1; D not certain. The CDR3 consists of 11 residues. CDR1 is MGHDK and CDR2 is SYGVNS in the germline V gene. With 4 bases removed from V and 5 bases from J, the gap between germline ends came to 4 bases. The CDR3 loop is CASSVGDTQYF. CDR3 nucleotides: TGTGCCAGCAGTGTTGGAGATACGCAGTATTTT. Full variable domain (missing parts from reference TRBV25-1 and TRBJ2-3): EADIYQTPRYLVIGTGKKITLECSQTMGHDKMYWYQQDPGMELHLIHYSYGVNSTEKGDLSSESTVSRIRTEHFPLTLESARPSHTSQYLCASSVGDTQYFGPGTRLTVL.

This clone was observed a single time. The chain is built from TRBV10-3 and TRBJ2-7, with D perhaps being TRBD1 or TRBD2 (5 bases each). V gave up 0 bases and J gave up 0 bases, with 15 bases separating them. The germline gives CDR1 ENHRY, CDR2 SYGVKD. The CDR3 spans 17 residues. The CDR3 loop is CAISESRGSGFSYEQYF. The DNA of the CDR3 is TGTGCCATCAGTGAGTCGAGGGGCAGCGGCTTCTCCTACGAGCAGTACTTC.

This clone was observed once. This chain joins TRBV5-1 and TRBJ2-3, with 9 positions matching TRBD2. The germline V gene has CDR1 SGHRS and CDR2 YFSETQ. The V gene end was trimmed by 2 bases and the J gene end by 3 bases; junction bases not matched to a gene: 7. The CDR3 extends over 16 amino acids. This CDR3 reads CASSLRGGGGTDTQYF. The DNA for the CDR3 is TGCGCCAGCAGCTTAAGGGGCGGGGGGGGAACAGATACGCAGTATTTT.

The chain is built from TRBV7-9 and TRBJ1-2; 7 bases are shared with TRBD1. The CDR3 is 17 residues long. The V segment lost 4 bases and the J segment 3 bases; nucleotides outside the gene matches: 14. Germline V gene data show CDR1 as SEHNR and CDR2 as FQNEAQ (reference sequence). CDR3 sequence: CASSSPSVRGRDYGYTF. The CDR3, as DNA: TGTGCCAGCAGCTCCCCATCGGTAAGGGGGCGCGACTATGGCTACACCTTC. The full variable domain, rest sourced from reference TRBV7-9 and TRBJ1-2, is DTGVSQNPRHKITKRGQNVTFRCDPISEHNRLYWYRQTLGQGPEFLTYFQNEAQLEKSRLLSDRFSAERPKGSFSTLEIQRTEQGDSAMYLCASSSPSVRGRDYGYTFGSGTRLTVV.